This passage covers 14 T cell receptor beta chains from one sample sequenced in a study of shared clonotypes between healthy human individuals. The assay was immunoSEQ multiplex PCR, and TCRdb's table has in-frame clones only and misses some. The sample lists under 2,500,000 clones, 90% to 96% occurring once. Sequenced sample: naive CD4+ T cells sorted from blood. The subset was: CD45RA+ positively selected. The receptor set was obtained from a man aged 18 to 30 in good health.

The chain links TRBV2 to TRBJ2-7; 7 bases agree with TRBD1. The CDR3 totals 12 residues. Germline CDR1 SNHLY, CDR2 FYNNEI. V gave up 6 bases and J gave up 6 bases; unmatched junction bases: 5. The CDR3 sequence is CASRQGPREQYF. The CDR3 DNA reads TGTGCCAGCAGACAGGGGCCGCGCGAGCAGTACTTC. Looking up the rest from reference TRBV2 and TRBJ2-7 gives the full variable domain: EPEVTQTPSHQVTQMGQEVILRCVPISNHLYFYWYRQILGQKVEFLVSFYNNEISEKSEIFDDQFSVERPDGSNFTLKIRSTKLEDSAMYFCASRQGPREQYFGPGTRLTVT.

Of note for this clone: The same CDR3 arises from other DNA sequences in this sample as well. The chain carries TRBV14 and TRBJ2-7; D gene ambiguous. The CDR3 is made up of 11 amino acids. V was trimmed by 1 base and J by 4 bases, leaving 2 bases between them. Germline V lookup: CDR1 SGHDN, CDR2 FVKESK. The CDR3 DNA reads as TGTGCCAGCAGCCAAGGGTACGAGCAGTACTTC. It encodes CASSQGYEQYF.

The chain joins TRBV27 to TRBJ2-1; D remains unclear. This CDR3 contains 17 residues. CDR1 MNHEY and CDR2 SMNVEV come from the germline V gene (reference sequence). Trimming removed 2 bases from V and 3 bases from J, with 17 bases in between. CDR3 sequence reads: CASSLENQRLHYNEQFF. Written as DNA, the CDR3 is TGTGCCAGCAGTTTAGAGAATCAGCGCCTACACTACAATGAGCAGTTCTTC.

The rearrangement uses TRBV4-3 and TRBJ2-1; the D is unclear. This CDR3 contains 15 residues. CDR1 is LGHNA, CDR2 YSLEER, per germline. V was shortened by 0 bases and J by 3 bases, with 9 bases between the two germline ends. The CDR3 region is CASSQDALVYNEQFF. CDR3 DNA sequence: TGCGCCAGCAGCCAAGATGCCCTTGTCTACAATGAGCAGTTCTTC.

The rearrangement uses TRBV19 and TRBJ1-2; 7 bases line up with TRBD1. The trim removed 6 bases at V and 5 bases at J, leaving 18 bases unmatched. CDR3 length: 17 residues. From germline, CDR1 is LNHDA and CDR2 SQIVND (reference sequence). The CDR3 bases are TGTGCCAGTAGCGACACCGGGACAGTAATCACGGGGTATGGCTACACCTTC. It codes for CASSDTGTVITGYGYTF. Combining the CDR3 with reference TRBV19 and TRBJ1-2 gives the whole variable domain DGGITQSPKYLFRKEGQNVTLSCEQNLNHDAMYWYRQDPGQGLRLIYYSQIVNDFQKGDIAEGYSVSREKKESFPLTVTSAQKNPTAFYLCASSDTGTVITGYGYTFGSGTRLTVV.

With respect to this clone: At the DNA level, this CDR3 is encoded by other sequences in the same sample as well. The rearrangement joins TRBV20-1 to TRBJ1-1, with 7 bases fitting TRBD1. The CDR3 totals 11 residues. Germline CDR1 reads DFQATT; CDR2 reads SNEGSKA (reference sequence). With V trimmed by 3 bases and J by 7 bases, 2 bases remained unmatched. The CDR3 loop reads CSASRQGEAFF. As DNA, the CDR3 is TGCAGTGCTAGCCGACAGGGTGAAGCTTTCTTT.

The genes are TRBV7-9 and TRBJ2-1; D is ambiguous. This CDR3 contains 14 residues. V was trimmed by 0 bases and J by 4 bases, leaving 7 bases between them. The germline gives CDR1 SEHNR, CDR2 FQNEAQ (reference sequence). The CDR3 spells CASSLALRYNEQFF. The CDR3 nucleotides read TGTGCCAGCAGCTTAGCGTTGAGGTACAATGAGCAGTTCTTC.

The gene calls are TRBV7-2 and TRBJ1-4; 9 nucleotides align to TRBD1. After removal of 2 bases from V and 4 bases from J, the junction contained 5 bases not matched to a gene. The CDR3 consists of 16 residues. Germline V gives CDR1 SGHTA, CDR2 FQGNSA. CDR3 loop: CASSLRLTGGNEKLFF. CDR3 nucleotide sequence: TGTGCCAGCAGCTTACGATTGACAGGGGGTAATGAAAAACTGTTTTTT. Full variable domain (outside the CDR3, taken from reference TRBV7-2 and TRBJ1-4): GAGVSQSPSNKVTEKGKDVELRCDPISGHTALYWYRQSLGQGLEFLIYFQGNSAPDKSGLPSDRFSAERTGGSVSTLTIQRTQQEDSAVYLCASSLRLTGGNEKLFFGSGTQLSVL.

This chain uses TRBV7-2 with TRBJ2-1; unclear D gene. Germline CDR1 SGHTA, CDR2 FQGNSA. CDR3 size: 14 residues. V dropped 0 bases and J dropped 7 bases, with 10 bases sitting between them. Here the CDR3 DNA reads TGTGCCAGCAGCTTAGCGACGCTTGCGAATGAGCAGTTCTTC. It yields the protein CASSLATLANEQFF.

Only one count was recorded for this clone. The chain joins TRBV11-2 to TRBJ1-1, with unresolved D. The CDR3 is 15 residues long. Germline CDR1 and CDR2: SGHAT and FQNNGV. The V end was cut by 1 base, the J end by 1 base, with 10 bases between. The CDR3 protein is CASSLVVTKNTEAFF. DNA for the CDR3: TGTGCCAGCAGCTTAGTTGTCACGAAGAACACTGAAGCTTTCTTT. The variable domain in full, with the rest retrieved from reference TRBV11-2 and TRBJ1-1, is EAGVAQSPRYKIIEKRQSVAFWCNPISGHATLYWYQQILGQGPKLLIQFQNNGVVDDSQLPKDRFSAERLKGVDSTLKIQPAKLEDSAVYLCASSLVVTKNTEAFFGQGTRLTVV.

The chain carries TRBV10-3 and TRBJ2-5; tentatively, D is TRBD2 (6 bases). Germline CDR1 reads ENHRY; CDR2 reads SYGVKD. Trimming left V 4 bases short and J 4 bases short, with 13 bases between. The CDR3 extends over 14 amino acids. The DNA of the CDR3 is TGTGCCATCAGTGTAGGGGATAGCGGAGAGACCCAGTACTTC. It translates to CAISVGDSGETQYF.

The rearrangement uses TRBV4-3 and TRBJ2-1, with D possibly being TRBD2 (6 bases). V lost 0 bases and J 3 bases, leaving 21 bases between the germline ends. The CDR3 has 19 residues. Germline CDR1 and CDR2: LGHNA and YSLEER. The CDR3: CASSQEAPAVLAYYNEQFF. In DNA, the CDR3 is TGCGCCAGCAGCCAAGAGGCCCCGGCCGTACTAGCCTACTACAATGAGCAGTTCTTC.

This chain links TRBV5-1 with TRBJ2-7; D possibly matches TRBD1 or TRBD2 (5 bases each). V lost 3 bases to trimming and J lost 2 bases, with 12 bases between them. Germline CDR1 and CDR2: SGHRS and YFSETQ. The CDR3 totals 14 residues. CDR3 in amino acids: CASSSGPQTYEQYF. For the CDR3, the DNA is TGCGCCAGCAGCTCGGGACCCCAAACCTACGAGCAGTACTTC. The entire variable domain, with the rest obtained from reference TRBV5-1 and TRBJ2-7, is as follows: KAGVTQTPRYLIKTRGQQVTLSCSPISGHRSVSWYQQTPGQGLQFLFEYFSETQRNKGNFPGRFSGRQFSNSRSEMNVSTLELGDSALYLCASSSGPQTYEQYFGPGTRLTVT.

This sequence joins TRBV5-1 and TRBJ1-4, with D unclear. There are 18 residues in the CDR3. Looked up from germline, CDR1 is SGHRS and CDR2 is YFSETQ. Deletions cut 4 bases from V and 8 bases from J, with 27 bases between. The chain's CDR3 is CASSATFSRGRGDEKLFF. CDR3 bases: TGCGCCAGCAGCGCAACGTTCAGCCGAGGCCGAGGCGACGAAAAACTGTTTTTT.